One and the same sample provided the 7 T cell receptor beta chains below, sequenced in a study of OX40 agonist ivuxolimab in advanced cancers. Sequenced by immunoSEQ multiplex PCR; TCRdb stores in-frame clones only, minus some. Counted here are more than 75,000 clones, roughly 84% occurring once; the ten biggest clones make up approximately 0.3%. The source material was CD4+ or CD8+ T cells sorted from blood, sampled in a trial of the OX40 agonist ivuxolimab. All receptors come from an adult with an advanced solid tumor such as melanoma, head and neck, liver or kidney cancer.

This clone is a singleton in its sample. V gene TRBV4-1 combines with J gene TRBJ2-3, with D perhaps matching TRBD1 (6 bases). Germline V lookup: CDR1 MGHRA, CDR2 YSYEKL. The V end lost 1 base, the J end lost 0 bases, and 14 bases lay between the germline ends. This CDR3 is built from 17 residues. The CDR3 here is CASSQGEGVTSTDTQYF. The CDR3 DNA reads TGCGCCAGCAGCCAAGGAGAGGGGGTTACTAGCACAGATACGCAGTATTTT.

CDR3 sequence reads: CASRKQGAEQPQHF. The CDR3 DNA reads TGTGCCAGCAGGAAACAGGGGGCGGAACAGCCCCAGCATTTT. This sequence joins TRBV6-6 and TRBJ1-5, with 9 bases identical to TRBD1. This CDR3 has 14 residues. Germline CDR1 and CDR2: MNHNY and SVGAGI (reference sequence). After removal of 6 bases from V and 7 bases from J, the junction contained 7 bases not matched to a gene.

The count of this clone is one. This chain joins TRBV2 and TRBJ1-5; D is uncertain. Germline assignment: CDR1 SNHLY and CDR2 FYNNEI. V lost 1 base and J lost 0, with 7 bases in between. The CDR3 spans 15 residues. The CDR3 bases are TGTGCCAGCAGTGAAGTCGGGTATAGCAATCAGCCCCAGCATTTT. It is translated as CASSEVGYSNQPQHF.

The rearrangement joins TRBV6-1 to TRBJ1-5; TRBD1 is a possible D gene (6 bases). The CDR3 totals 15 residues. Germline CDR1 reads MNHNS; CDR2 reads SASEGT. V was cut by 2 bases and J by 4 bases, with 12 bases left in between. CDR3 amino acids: CASSERGGKNQPQHF. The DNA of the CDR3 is TGTGCCAGCAGTGAAAGGGGGGGGAAGAATCAGCCCCAGCATTTT.

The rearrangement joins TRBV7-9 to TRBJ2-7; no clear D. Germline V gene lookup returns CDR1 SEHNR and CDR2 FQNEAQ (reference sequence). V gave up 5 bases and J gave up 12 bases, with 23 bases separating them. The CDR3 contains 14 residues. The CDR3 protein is CASSPDRTPVLSYF. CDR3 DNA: TGTGCCAGCAGCCCCGATCGGACCCCTGTGCTTTCGTACTTC.

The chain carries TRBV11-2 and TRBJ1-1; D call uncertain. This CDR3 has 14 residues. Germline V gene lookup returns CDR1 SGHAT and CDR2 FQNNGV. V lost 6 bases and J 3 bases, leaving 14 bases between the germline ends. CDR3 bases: TGTGCCAGCAGTCCGGAGAGGGAGGACACTGAAGCTTTCTTT. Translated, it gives CASSPEREDTEAFF.

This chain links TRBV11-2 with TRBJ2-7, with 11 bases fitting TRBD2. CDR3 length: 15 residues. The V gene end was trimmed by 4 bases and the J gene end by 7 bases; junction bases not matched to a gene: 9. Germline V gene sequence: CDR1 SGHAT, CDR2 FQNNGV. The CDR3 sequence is CASSSLAGGRGEQYF. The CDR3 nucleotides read TGTGCCAGCAGCTCCCTAGCGGGAGGTCGAGGGGAGCAGTACTTC.